A selection of T cell receptor beta chains follows, all from one sample in a study of cytomegalovirus exposure and HLA in healthy donors. TCRdb's copy holds only in-frame clones and misses some; the assay was immunoSEQ multiplex PCR. This sample has around 270,000 clones, with about 80% found just once. The sample consisted of PBMCs. The source of these receptors is a girl aged 2-15 years in good health and CMV-seronegative. CDR3s include the opening cysteine and the closing phenylalanine or tryptophan. D genes are given only for firm matches. Clone size is stated in some rows and not others, as once, few, many or a class when expanded.

D gene,clone size,V gene,J gene,CDR3 protein,CDR3 DNA
TRBD1,-,TRBV27,TRBJ1-6,CASSYRTGGGSPLHF,TGTGCCAGCAGTTACCGAACAGGGGGTGGCTCACCCCTCCACTTT
TRBD2,-,TRBV11-2,TRBJ2-3,CASSLRDWTSGTDTQYF,TGTGCCAGCAGCTTAAGGGACTGGACTAGCGGGACAGATACGCAGTATTTT
-,-,TRBV5-6,TRBJ2-5,CASRQIGGETQYF,TGTGCCAGCAGACAAATCGGGGGAGAGACCCAGTACTTC
-,-,TRBV19,TRBJ1-1,CASSAGGSGTEAFF,TGTGCCAGTAGCGCGGGAGGTAGCGGCACTGAAGCTTTCTTT
TRBD1,-,TRBV27,TRBJ2-2,CASSLEDRGRHTGELFF,TGTGCCAGCAGTTTAGAAGACAGGGGCCGGCACACCGGGGAGCTGTTTTTT
-,few,TRBV9,TRBJ2-6,CASEGVGFSGANVLTF,TGTGCCAGCGAGGGGGTAGGGTTCTCTGGGGCCAACGTCCTGACTTTC
-,-,TRBV7-6,TRBJ1-6,CASSLVGGQVRTSPLHF,TGTGCCAGCAGCTTAGTAGGCGGGCAGGTCAGGACTTCACCCCTCCACTTT
TRBD2,-,TRBV4-1,TRBJ2-1,CASSQDTTSGRARGQFF,TGCGCCAGCAGCCAAGACACTACTAGCGGGAGGGCACGGGGGCAGTTCTTC
-,-,TRBV7-9,TRBJ2-7,CASSLPVQGPYEQYF,TGTGCCAGCAGCTTACCTGTACAGGGACCCTACGAGCAGTACTTC
-,-,TRBV29-1,TRBJ1-2,CSVSTREDYGYTF,TGCAGCGTTTCCACAAGGGAGGACTATGGCTACACCTTC
-,-,TRBV7-8,TRBJ2-5,CASSTAGSQYF,TGTGCCAGCAGCACGGCGGGTTCCCAGTACTTC
TRBD1,-,TRBV28,TRBJ1-6,CASRDWTGPVSPLHF,TGTGCCAGCAGGGACTGGACAGGCCCGGTGTCACCCCTCCACTTT
-,-,TRBV7-8,TRBJ2-7,CASSLDQSYEQYF,TGTGCCAGCAGCTTAGACCAATCTTACGAGCAGTACTTC
TRBD2,-,TRBV5-1,TRBJ2-7,CASSLDGTGGYEQYF,TGCGCCAGCAGCTTGGACGGAACGGGGGGCTACGAGCAGTACTTC
-,-,TRBV4-1,TRBJ2-3,CASSQDKNRGGDTQYF,TGCGCCAGCAGCCAAGACAAGAACAGGGGAGGAGATACGCAGTATTTT
-,-,TRBV28,TRBJ2-7,CASSQSLSGYEQYF,TGTGCCAGCAGTCAATCCCTCTCGGGGTACGAGCAGTACTTC
TRBD1,-,TRBV7-2,TRBJ1-6,CASSLVIPRTGDNSPLHF,TGTGCCAGCAGCTTAGTAATCCCCCGGACAGGGGACAATTCACCCCTCCACTTT
TRBD1,-,TRBV6-5,TRBJ1-2,CASSYGTGFYGYTF,TGTGCCAGCAGTTATGGGACAGGGTTCTATGGCTACACCTTC
-,-,TRBV2,TRBJ2-7,CASSAAYEQYF,TGTGCCAGCAGTGCCGCCTACGAGCAGTACTTC
TRBD2,-,TRBV27,TRBJ2-3,CASRPHGLADPSSTDTQYF,TGTGCCAGCAGACCCCACGGACTAGCGGATCCCTCTAGCACAGATACGCAGTATTTT
TRBD1,few,TRBV9,TRBJ2-3,CASSIRQGSDTQYF,TGTGCCAGCAGCATTCGACAGGGATCAGATACGCAGTATTTT
-,-,TRBV6-5,TRBJ1-2,CAASPRRGYGYTF,TGTGCCGCCAGCCCTCGGAGGGGCTATGGCTACACCTTC
TRBD2,-,TRBV5-4,TRBJ2-2,CASSLAGAGAVGELFF,TGTGCCAGCAGCTTGGCAGGAGCGGGAGCGGTCGGGGAGCTGTTTTTT
-,-,TRBV7-9,TRBJ1-1,CASSLSGTEAFF,TGTGCCAGCAGCTTGTCCGGGACAGAAGCTTTCTTT
-,-,TRBV5-1,TRBJ1-6,CASSLSGVTGSPLHF,TGCGCCAGCAGCTTATCAGGGGTGACGGGTTCACCCCTCCACTTT
TRBD1,-,TRBV5-1,TRBJ1-1,CASSLAFEGQESLDTEAFF,TGCGCCAGCAGCTTGGCCTTTGAAGGACAGGAATCTTTGGACACTGAAGCTTTCTTT
TRBD2,once,TRBV30,TRBJ2-3,CAWGLAPNTDTQYF,TGTGCCTGGGGACTAGCGCCCAACACAGATACGCAGTATTTT
-,-,TRBV12-5,TRBJ1-5,CASGPPGDRKPQHF,TGTGCTAGTGGTCCCCCGGGGGATCGGAAGCCCCAGCATTTT
TRBD2,-,TRBV6-4,TRBJ2-1,CASSDGLAANEQFF,TGTGCCAGCAGTGATGGACTAGCGGCCAATGAGCAGTTCTTC
TRBD1,-,TRBV6-5,TRBJ1-1,CASSYSGTGNTEAFF,TGTGCCAGCAGTTATTCTGGGACAGGGAACACTGAAGCTTTCTTT
-,-,TRBV2,TRBJ1-2,CASMGRSNYGYTF,TGTGCCAGCATGGGCCGTTCTAACTATGGCTACACCTTC
TRBD1,few,TRBV27,TRBJ2-7,CASSTDRQGVSYEQYF,TGTGCCAGCAGTACTGACAGACAGGGGGTCTCCTACGAGCAGTACTTC
-,-,TRBV7-8,TRBJ1-2,CASSLGGGREAWGYTF,TGTGCCAGCAGCTTAGGGGGGGGCAGGGAGGCTTGGGGCTACACCTTC
-,-,TRBV5-4,TRBJ2-3,CASSLAGEDTQYF,TGTGCCAGCAGCTTGGCAGGGGAGGATACGCAGTATTTT
-,few,TRBV11-3,TRBJ2-3,CASSSQGSSTDTQYF,TGTGCCAGCAGCTCTCAGGGATCTAGCACAGATACGCAGTATTTT
-,-,TRBV5-1,TRBJ2-1,CASSLAVGQYNEQFF,TGCGCCAGCAGCTTGGCCGTAGGACAGTACAATGAGCAGTTCTTC
TRBD2,-,TRBV5-1,TRBJ2-7,CASGVGGSSYEQYF,TGCGCCAGCGGGGTGGGAGGGAGCTCCTACGAGCAGTACTTC
TRBD2,-,TRBV29-1,TRBJ2-3,CSGTPGLASTQYF,TGCAGCGGGACCCCGGGACTAGCCTCCACGCAGTATTTT
-,-,TRBV28,TRBJ1-5,CASSAVAATSNQPQHF,TGTGCCAGCAGTGCGGTGGCGGCAACAAGCAATCAGCCCCAGCATTTT
TRBD2,-,TRBV29-1,TRBJ2-1,CSSGLAGSYNEQFF,TGCAGCTCAGGACTAGCGGGGTCCTACAATGAGCAGTTCTTC
TRBD1,few,TRBV2,TRBJ2-7,CASSRQGAEQYF,TGTGCCAGCAGTAGACAGGGAGCCGAGCAGTACTTC
TRBD2,-,TRBV9,TRBJ2-3,CASSIGGGIGHTDTQYF,TGTGCCAGCAGCATTGGGGGGGGGATAGGGCACACAGATACGCAGTATTTT
-,-,TRBV30,TRBJ2-3,CAWSLKAGPYPSTDTQYF,TGTGCCTGGAGTTTGAAGGCGGGACCCTATCCTAGCACAGATACGCAGTATTTT
-,-,TRBV7-3,TRBJ1-3,CASSSPEVEPLNTIYF,TGTGCCAGCAGCTCGCCCGAAGTAGAGCCATTAAACACCATATATTTT
-,-,TRBV28,TRBJ2-1,CASSAWRNEQFF,TGTGCCAGTAGCGCCTGGCGGAATGAGCAGTTCTTC
TRBD1,-,TRBV5-4,TRBJ2-7,CASSSTGLRYEQYF,TGTGCCAGCAGCTCGACAGGGCTACGCTACGAGCAGTACTTC
-,-,TRBV6-6,TRBJ1-2,CASSYRLEGTGDGYTF,TGTGCCAGCAGTTACCGTCTTGAGGGAACGGGGGATGGCTACACCTTC
TRBD2,-,TRBV5-6,TRBJ2-7,CASSLYLTSGDEQYF,TGTGCCAGCAGCTTATACCTAACTAGCGGGGACGAGCAGTACTTC